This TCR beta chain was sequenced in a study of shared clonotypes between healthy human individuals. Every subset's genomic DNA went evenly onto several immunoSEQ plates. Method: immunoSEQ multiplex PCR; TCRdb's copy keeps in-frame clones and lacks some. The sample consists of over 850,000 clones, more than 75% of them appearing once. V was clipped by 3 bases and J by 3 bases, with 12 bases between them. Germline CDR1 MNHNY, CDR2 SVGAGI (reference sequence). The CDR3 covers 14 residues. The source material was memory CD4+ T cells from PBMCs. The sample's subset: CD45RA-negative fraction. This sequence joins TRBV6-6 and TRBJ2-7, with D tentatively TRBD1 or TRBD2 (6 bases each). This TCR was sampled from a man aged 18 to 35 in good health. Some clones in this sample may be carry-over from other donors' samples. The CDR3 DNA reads TGTGCCAGCAGTTATCTTGGAGGGGGCTACGAGCAGTACTTC. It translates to CASSYLGGGYEQYF.